These 7 T cell receptor beta chains were sequenced from one sample in a study of blood T cell repertoires in COVID-19. Measured with immunoSEQ multiplex PCR; TCRdb has only the in-frame clones, and not every one. The table lists around 250,000 clones, more than 65% of them singletons. Sequencing input: peripheral blood. Receptors originate from a man aged 50 or older with active or convalescent COVID-19.

This clone was observed at least ten times. The rearrangement uses TRBV27 and TRBJ2-4; 7 nucleotides line up with TRBD2. This CDR3 has 15 amino acids. Germline CDR1 MNHEY, CDR2 SMNVEV (reference sequence). The junction had 3 bases not matched to a gene; V was cut back by 3 bases and J by 1 base. The CDR3 reads CASSFLAEAKNIQYF. In nucleotides, the CDR3 is TGTGCCAGCAGTTTCCTAGCGGAGGCCAAAAACATTCAGTACTTC.

The V and J genes are TRBV5-1 and TRBJ1-1, with a possible D match to TRBD1 (6 bases). CDR3 size: 15 residues. The germline CDR1 and CDR2 sequences are SGHRS and YFSETQ. V lost 0 bases to trimming and J lost 8 bases, with 17 bases between them. This CDR3 is CASSLDRVGVPEAFF. Written as DNA, the CDR3 is TGCGCCAGCAGCTTGGACAGGGTGGGAGTCCCGGAAGCTTTCTTT.

The V gene is TRBV12-3 or TRBV12-4, the J gene TRBJ2-1; perhaps TRBD1 as D (5 bases). The V gene lost 3 bases and the J gene lost 8 bases, with 8 bases spanning the gap. This CDR3 contains 12 residues. CDR3 protein: CASSFLQDEQFF. CDR3 sequence (DNA): TGTGCCAGCAGTTTCCTACAGGATGAGCAGTTCTTC.

The J gene is TRBJ1-6, the V gene TRBV6-1; 9 bases match TRBD1. The CDR3 loop spans 15 amino acids. V shed 0 bases and J 7 bases; nucleotides not matched to a gene: 1. Germline CDR1 MNHNS, CDR2 SASEGT. The CDR3 sequence is CASSEAGTGNSPLHF. The CDR3 bases are TGTGCCAGCAGTGAAGCGGGGACAGGGAATTCACCCCTCCACTTT.

The chain's CDR3 is CASSTGTYEQYF. CDR3 DNA: TGTGCCAGCAGTACAGGGACCTACGAGCAGTACTTC. The gene calls are TRBV2 and TRBJ2-7, with D tentatively TRBD1 (6 bases). V was cut by 5 bases and J by 2 bases, with 7 bases left in between. The CDR3 extends over 12 amino acids. Per the germline V gene, CDR1 is SNHLY and CDR2 is FYNNEI.

The V gene is TRBV20-1, the J gene TRBJ1-2, with a weak D call TRBD1 (6 bases). Germline CDR1 reads DFQATT; CDR2 reads SNEGSKA (reference sequence). The CDR3 length is 10 residues. The V end was cut by 7 bases, the J end by 5 bases, with 8 bases between. The CDR3: CSEGQYGYTF. CDR3 in DNA: TGCAGTGAAGGACAGTATGGCTACACCTTC.

This clone appeared a single time. This chain connects TRBV6-5 to TRBJ1-2, with 7 bases lining up with TRBD1. Germline V CDR1 and CDR2: MNHEY, SVGAGI. V lost 5 bases and J lost 8; bases outside the gene matches: 8. The CDR3 consists of 13 residues. The CDR3 DNA reads as TGTGCCAGCAGTATAAAGGGGGCTCGAGGCTACACCTTC. This gives the protein CASSIKGARGYTF.